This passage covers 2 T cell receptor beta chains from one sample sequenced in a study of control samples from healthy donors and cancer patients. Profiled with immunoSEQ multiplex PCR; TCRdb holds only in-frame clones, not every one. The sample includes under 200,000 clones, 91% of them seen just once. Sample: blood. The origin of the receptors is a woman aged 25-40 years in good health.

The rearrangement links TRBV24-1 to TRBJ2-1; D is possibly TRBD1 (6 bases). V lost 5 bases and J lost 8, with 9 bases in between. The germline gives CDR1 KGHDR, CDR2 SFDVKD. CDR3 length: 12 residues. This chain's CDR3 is CATSGYRDEQFF. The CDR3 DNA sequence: TGTGCCACCAGTGGATACAGGGATGAGCAGTTCTTC.

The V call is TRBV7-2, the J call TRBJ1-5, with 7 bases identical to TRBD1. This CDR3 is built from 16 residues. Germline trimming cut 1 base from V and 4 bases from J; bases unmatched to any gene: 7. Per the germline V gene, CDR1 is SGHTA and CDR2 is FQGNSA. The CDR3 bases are TGTGCCAGCAGCTTAGGGGGCAGGGGGAGAAATCAGCCCCAGCATTTT. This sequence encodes CASSLGGRGRNQPQHF.